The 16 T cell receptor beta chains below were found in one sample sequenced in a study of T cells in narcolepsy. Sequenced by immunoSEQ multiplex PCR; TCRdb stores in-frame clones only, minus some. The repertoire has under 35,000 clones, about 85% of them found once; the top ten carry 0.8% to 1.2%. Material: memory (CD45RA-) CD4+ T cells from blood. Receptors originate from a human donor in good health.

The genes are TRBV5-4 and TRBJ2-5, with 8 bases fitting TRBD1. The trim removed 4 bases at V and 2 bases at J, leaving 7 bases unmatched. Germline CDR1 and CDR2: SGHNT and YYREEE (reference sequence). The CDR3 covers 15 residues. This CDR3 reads CASSTGDRTQETQYF. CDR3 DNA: TGTGCCAGCAGCACAGGGGACAGGACACAAGAGACCCAGTACTTC.

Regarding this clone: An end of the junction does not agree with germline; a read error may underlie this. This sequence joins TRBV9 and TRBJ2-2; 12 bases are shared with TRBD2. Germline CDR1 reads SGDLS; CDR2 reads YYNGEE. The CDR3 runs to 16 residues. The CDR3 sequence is CARSRPSGRADGELFF. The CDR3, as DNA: TGTGCCCGCAGCAGACCTAGCGGGAGGGCCGACGGGGAGCTGTTTTTT.

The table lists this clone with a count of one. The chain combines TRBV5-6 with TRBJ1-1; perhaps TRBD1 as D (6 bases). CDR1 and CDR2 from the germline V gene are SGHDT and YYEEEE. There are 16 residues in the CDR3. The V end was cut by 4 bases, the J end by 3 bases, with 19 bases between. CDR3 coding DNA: TGTGCCAGCAGCAAAGCCGGGACACCCAGGGACACTGAAGCTTTCTTT. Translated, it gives CASSKAGTPRDTEAFF.

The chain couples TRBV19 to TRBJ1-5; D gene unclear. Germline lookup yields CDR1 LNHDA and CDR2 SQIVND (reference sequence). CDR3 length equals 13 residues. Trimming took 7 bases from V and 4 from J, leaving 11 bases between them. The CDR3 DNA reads TGTGCCAGTAATTTTAGGGATAATCAGCCCCAGCATTTT. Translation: CASNFRDNQPQHF.

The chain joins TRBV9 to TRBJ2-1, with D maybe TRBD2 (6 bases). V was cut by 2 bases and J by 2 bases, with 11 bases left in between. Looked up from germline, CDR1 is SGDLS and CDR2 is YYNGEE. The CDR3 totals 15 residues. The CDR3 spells CASSVETRAYNEQFF. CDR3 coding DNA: TGTGCCAGCAGCGTGGAGACTAGGGCCTACAATGAGCAGTTCTTC.

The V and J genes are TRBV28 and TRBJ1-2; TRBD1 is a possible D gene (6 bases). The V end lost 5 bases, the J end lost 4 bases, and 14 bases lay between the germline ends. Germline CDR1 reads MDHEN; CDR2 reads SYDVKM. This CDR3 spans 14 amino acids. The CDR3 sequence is CASSADRNVYGYTF. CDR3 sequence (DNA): TGTGCCAGCAGTGCCGACAGGAATGTCTATGGCTACACCTTC.

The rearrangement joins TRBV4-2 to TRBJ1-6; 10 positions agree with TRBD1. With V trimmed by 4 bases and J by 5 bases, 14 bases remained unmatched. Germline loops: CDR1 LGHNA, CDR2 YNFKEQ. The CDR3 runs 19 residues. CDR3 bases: TGTGCCAGCAGCCGGAAGGGGGAAAGACAGGGGGCGAATAATTCACCCCTCCACTTT. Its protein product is CASSRKGERQGANNSPLHF.

The CDR3 loop is CASSSLSPGFSTQYF. The CDR3 DNA reads as TGTGCCAGCAGCTCCCTTAGCCCTGGATTTTCAACCCAGTACTTC. This chain joins TRBV11-2 and TRBJ2-5; no clear D. Trimming shortened V by 4 bases and J by 8 bases, and 20 bases separated the two germline ends. Germline V lookup: CDR1 SGHAT, CDR2 FQNNGV. This CDR3 spans 15 amino acids.

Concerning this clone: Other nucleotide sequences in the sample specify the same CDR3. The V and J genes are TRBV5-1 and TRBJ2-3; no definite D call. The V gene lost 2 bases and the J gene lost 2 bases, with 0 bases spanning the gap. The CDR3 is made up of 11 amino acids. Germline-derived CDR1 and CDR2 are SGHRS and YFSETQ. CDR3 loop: CASSFTDTQYF. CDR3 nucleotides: TGCGCCAGCAGCTTCACAGATACGCAGTATTTT.

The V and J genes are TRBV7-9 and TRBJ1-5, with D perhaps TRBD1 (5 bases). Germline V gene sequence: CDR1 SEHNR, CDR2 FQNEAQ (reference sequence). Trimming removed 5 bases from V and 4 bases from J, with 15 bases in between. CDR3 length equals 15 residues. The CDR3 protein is CASSPLGTGNQPQHF. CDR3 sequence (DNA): TGTGCCAGCAGCCCACTCGGGACGGGAAATCAGCCCCAGCATTTT.

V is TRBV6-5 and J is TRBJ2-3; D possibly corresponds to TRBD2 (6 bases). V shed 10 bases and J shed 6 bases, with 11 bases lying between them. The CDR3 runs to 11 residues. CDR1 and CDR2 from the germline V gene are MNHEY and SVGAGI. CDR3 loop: CATREPDTQYF. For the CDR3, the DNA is TGTGCCACCCGGGAGCCGGATACGCAGTATTTT.

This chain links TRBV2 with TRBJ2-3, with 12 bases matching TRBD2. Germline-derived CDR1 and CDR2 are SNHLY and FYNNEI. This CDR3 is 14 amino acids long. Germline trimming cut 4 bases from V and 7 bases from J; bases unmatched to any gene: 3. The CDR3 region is CASSGLAGVHTQYF. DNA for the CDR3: TGTGCCAGCAGTGGACTAGCGGGGGTTCATACGCAGTATTTT.

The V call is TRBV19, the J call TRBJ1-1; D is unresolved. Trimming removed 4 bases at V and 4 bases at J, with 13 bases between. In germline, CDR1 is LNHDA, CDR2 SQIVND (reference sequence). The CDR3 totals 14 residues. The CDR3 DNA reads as TGTGCCAGTAGTAACCCTCAAGGCAGCACTGAAGCTTTCTTT. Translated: CASSNPQGSTEAFF.

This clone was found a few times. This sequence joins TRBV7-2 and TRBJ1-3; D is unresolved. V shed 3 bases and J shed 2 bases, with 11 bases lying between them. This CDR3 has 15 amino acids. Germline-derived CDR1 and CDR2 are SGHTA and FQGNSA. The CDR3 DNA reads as TGTGCCAGCAGCTTCGGGGAGAGGGCTGGAAACACCATATATTTT. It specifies CASSFGERAGNTIYF.

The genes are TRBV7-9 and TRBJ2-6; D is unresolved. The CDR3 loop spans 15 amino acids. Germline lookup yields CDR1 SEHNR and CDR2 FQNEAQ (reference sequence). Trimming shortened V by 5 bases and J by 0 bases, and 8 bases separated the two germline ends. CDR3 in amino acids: CASSPVSSGANVLTF. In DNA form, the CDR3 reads TGTGCCAGCAGCCCAGTATCCTCTGGGGCCAACGTCCTGACTTTC.

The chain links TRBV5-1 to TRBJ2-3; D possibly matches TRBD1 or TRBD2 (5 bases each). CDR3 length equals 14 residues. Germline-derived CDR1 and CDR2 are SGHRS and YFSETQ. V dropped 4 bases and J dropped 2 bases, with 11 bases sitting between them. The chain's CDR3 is CASSPGTLTDTQYF. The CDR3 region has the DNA TGCGCCAGCAGCCCCGGGACCCTCACAGATACGCAGTATTTT.